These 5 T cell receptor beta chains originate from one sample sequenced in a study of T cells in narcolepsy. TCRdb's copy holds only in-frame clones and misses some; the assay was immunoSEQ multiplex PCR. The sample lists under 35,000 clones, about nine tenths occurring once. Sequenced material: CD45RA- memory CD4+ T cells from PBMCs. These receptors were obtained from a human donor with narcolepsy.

The CDR3 DNA is TGTGCCAGTAGCGAGGCGGCAAAGCAGTACTTC. This gives the protein CASSEAAKQYF. The chain joins TRBV19 to TRBJ2-5, with no clear D. Trimming removed 6 bases at V and 11 bases at J, with 13 bases between. The germline V gene has CDR1 LNHDA and CDR2 SQIVND (reference sequence). The CDR3 totals 11 residues.

The CDR3 DNA reads as TGTGCCAGCTCGGGTTTGGATACGCAGTATTTT. Amino acids: CASSGLDTQYF. The V and J genes are TRBV18 and TRBJ2-3; unclear D gene. CDR1 KGHSH and CDR2 LQKENI come from the germline V gene. Trimming removed 6 bases at V and 6 bases at J, with 7 bases between. This CDR3 contains 11 residues.

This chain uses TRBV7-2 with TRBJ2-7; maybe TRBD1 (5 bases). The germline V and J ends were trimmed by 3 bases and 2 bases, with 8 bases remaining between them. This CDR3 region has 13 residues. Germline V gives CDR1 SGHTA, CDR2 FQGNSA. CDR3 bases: TGTGCCAGCAGCTTTTTAGGGGCCTACGAGCAGTACTTC. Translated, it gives CASSFLGAYEQYF. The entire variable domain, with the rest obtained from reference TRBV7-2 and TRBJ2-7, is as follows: GAGVSQSPSNKVTEKGKDVELRCDPISGHTALYWYRQSLGQGLEFLIYFQGNSAPDKSGLPSDRFSAERTGGSVSTLTIQRTQQEDSAVYLCASSFLGAYEQYFGPGTRLTVT.

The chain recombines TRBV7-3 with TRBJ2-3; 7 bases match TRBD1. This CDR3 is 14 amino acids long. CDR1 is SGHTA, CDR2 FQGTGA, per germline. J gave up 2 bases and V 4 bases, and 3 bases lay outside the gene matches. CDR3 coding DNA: TGTGCCAGCAGCTGGGGACAGAACACAGATACGCAGTATTTT. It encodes CASSWGQNTDTQYF.

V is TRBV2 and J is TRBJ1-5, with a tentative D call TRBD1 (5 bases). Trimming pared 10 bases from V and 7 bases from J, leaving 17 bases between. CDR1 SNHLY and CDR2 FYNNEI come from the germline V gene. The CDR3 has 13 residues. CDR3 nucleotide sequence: TGTGCCACAGGATGGGACCTTAGACAGCCCCAGCATTTT. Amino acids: CATGWDLRQPQHF.